This record looks at one T cell receptor (beta chain) sequence and its context. Its specificity is unknown. Germline V gives CDR1 SGHVS, CDR2 FQNEAQ. The CDR3 runs to 15 residues. Trimming removed 5 bases at V and 7 bases at J, with 21 bases between. The data are from a study of cytomegalovirus exposure and HLA in healthy donors. General study findings and limits: In a later analysis, across HLA loci, associated TCR counts were highest for DRB1, lowest for HLA-C. When a later analysis was performed, an Asian-associated ancestry cluster reportedly had fewer N-insertions than the approximately 680-donor mean. The study had only CMV serostatus as immune exposure information. TRBV6-2, TRBV6-3 and other indistinguishable V segments were excluded.

Amplification used 60 Vbeta primers and 13 Jbeta primers. Produced via immunoSEQ multiplex PCR; TCRdb's table is partial and in-frame only. The sample lists more than 150,000 clones; about 79% were seen once. Material: PBMCs. This receptor was obtained from a man between 18 and 35 years old in good health and CMV-seronegative. The chain links TRBV7-8 to TRBJ2-7, with TRBD2 as a possible D gene (5 bases). The CDR3 region has the DNA TGTGCCAGCAGCAGAGAACGGACTTCGAACGGGGAGCAGTACTTC. This codes for CASSRERTSNGEQYF.